This T cell receptor (beta chain) was captured in a study of blood T cell repertoires in COVID-19. Study background: T cells, B-cell-depleted T cells, or PBMCs supplied cDNA or gDNA.

The assay was immunoSEQ multiplex PCR, and TCRdb's table has in-frame clones only and misses some. The sample records 140,000 to 150,000 clones, over 65% being singletons. The sequenced material came from peripheral blood. The receptor was derived from a human donor in a cohort sampled during active COVID-19.

CDR3 sequence (DNA): TGTGCCAGCAGCTTCTTCGGGAGTCGTCAAGAGACCCAGTACTTC. As protein: CASSFFGSRQETQYF. The chain employs TRBV5-8 and TRBJ2-5; perhaps TRBD2 as D (6 bases). This CDR3 has 15 residues. CDR1 is SGHTS, CDR2 YDEGEE, per germline. V dropped 2 bases and J dropped 2 bases, with 13 bases sitting between them.